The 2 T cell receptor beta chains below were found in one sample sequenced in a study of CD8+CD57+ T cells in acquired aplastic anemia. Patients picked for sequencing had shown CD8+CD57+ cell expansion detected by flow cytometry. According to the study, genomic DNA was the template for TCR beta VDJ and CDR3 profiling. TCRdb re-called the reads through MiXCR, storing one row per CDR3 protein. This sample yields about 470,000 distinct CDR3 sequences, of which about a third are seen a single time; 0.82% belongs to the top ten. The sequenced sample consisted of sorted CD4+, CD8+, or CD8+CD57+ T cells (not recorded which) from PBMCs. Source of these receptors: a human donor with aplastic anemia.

The CDR3 sequence: CASSSRVGGTGELFF. The CDR3 DNA sequence: TGTGCCAGCAGTTCCCGGGTCGGTGGGACCGGGGAGCTGTTTTTT. This chain joins TRBV12-3 or TRBV12-4 and TRBJ2-2, with D uncertain. V was pared by 4 bases and J by 5 bases, with 14 bases between. The CDR3 runs to 15 residues.

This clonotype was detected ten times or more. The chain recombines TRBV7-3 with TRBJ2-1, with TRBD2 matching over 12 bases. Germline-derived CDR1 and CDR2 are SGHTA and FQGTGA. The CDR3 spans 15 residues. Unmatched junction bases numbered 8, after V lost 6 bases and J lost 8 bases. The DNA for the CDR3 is TGTGCCAGCAGGCGTACTAGCGGGGGGATGGATGAGCAGTTCTTC. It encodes CASRRTSGGMDEQFF.